This passage covers 23 T cell receptor beta chains from one sample sequenced in a study of blood T cell repertoires in COVID-19. Only in-frame clones appear in the TCRdb table, and some are missing; sequencing was by immunoSEQ multiplex PCR. The sample records about 310,000 clones, 90% being singletons. Material: PBMCs or T cells enriched from blood (not recorded which). Source of these receptors: a woman aged 18-29 years with acute COVID-19.

The chain couples TRBV9 to TRBJ2-1; tentative D call: TRBD2 (6 bases). This CDR3 spans 15 amino acids. Trimming pared 0 bases from V and 5 bases from J, leaving 12 bases between. Germline V CDR1 and CDR2: SGDLS, YYNGEE. The CDR3: CASSVEPSANNEQFF. CDR3 coding DNA: TGTGCCAGCAGCGTAGAGCCTAGCGCCAACAATGAGCAGTTCTTC.

The rearrangement links TRBV6-5 to TRBJ2-1; 11 nucleotides match TRBD2. This CDR3 has 16 amino acids. Germline lookup yields CDR1 MNHEY and CDR2 SVGAGI. Unmatched junction bases numbered 9, after V lost 4 bases and J lost 7 bases. For the CDR3, the DNA is TGTGCCAGCAGTTTTTTAGCGGGAGGGCATCGGAATGAGCAGTTCTTC. Protein product: CASSFLAGGHRNEQFF.

In the case of this clone: Other DNA sequences in the same sample also yield this CDR3. This sequence joins TRBV27 and TRBJ2-1; TRBD2 matches 15 bases. This CDR3 contains 14 residues. J lost 7 bases, V lost 6 bases, and 1 base had no gene match. Germline CDR1 is MNHEY and CDR2 is SMNVEV (reference sequence). CDR3 bases: TGTGCCAGCAGGGGACTAGCGGGAGGTAATGAGCAGTTCTTC. Translating gives CASRGLAGGNEQFF.

This clone showed up just a few times. The CDR3 DNA follows: TGTGCCAGTAGGACCGGGACAGGGGGCTACACCTTC. Amino acid sequence: CASRTGTGGYTF. The V call is TRBV19, the J call TRBJ1-2, with TRBD1 matching over 9 bases. J gave up 8 bases and V 6 bases, and 4 bases lay outside the gene matches. The CDR3 has 12 residues. CDR1 is LNHDA, CDR2 SQIVND, per germline (reference sequence).

In this sample, this clone turned up a few times. The chain uses TRBV9 and TRBJ2-1; possible D gene TRBD1, 5 bases. CDR3 length: 14 residues. The V end lost 0 bases, the J end lost 5 bases, and 9 bases lay between the germline ends. CDR1 is SGDLS and CDR2 is YYNGEE in the germline V gene. The CDR3 nucleotides read TGTGCCAGCAGCGTAGAGGACAACAACAATGAGCAGTTCTTC. This encodes CASSVEDNNNEQFF.

The rearrangement uses TRBV11-3 and TRBJ2-1; D unresolved. The CDR3 length is 14 residues. Per germline, CDR1 SGHNT and CDR2 YENEEA. Deletions cut 6 bases from V and 8 bases from J, with 17 bases between. The CDR3 coding sequence is TGTGCCAGCAGGCCTATGTCCGTGCCTGATGAGCAGTTCTTC. It specifies CASRPMSVPDEQFF.

For this clone: The same CDR3 is also encoded by other DNA sequences in this sample. V and J are TRBV11-3 and TRBJ1-5; 9 bases agree with TRBD1. The CDR3 covers 15 residues. V lost 4 bases and J lost 4; bases outside the gene matches: 5. Germline-derived CDR1 and CDR2 are SGHNT and YENEEA. The DNA of the CDR3 is TGTGCCAGCAGCTCAGGACAGGGGAAAAATCAGCCCCAGCATTTT. It codes for CASSSGQGKNQPQHF.

The rearrangement joins TRBV7-4 to TRBJ2-5; D is possibly TRBD2 (6 bases). This CDR3 has 14 residues. Deletions cut 4 bases from V and 5 bases from J, with 14 bases between. The germline V gene encodes CDR1 SGHVT and CDR2 SQSDAQ. The CDR3 reads CASSSILASETQYF. In DNA, the CDR3 is TGTGCCAGCAGCTCCATACTAGCAAGCGAGACCCAGTACTTC. The complete variable domain, with remaining parts taken from reference TRBV7-4 and TRBJ2-5, reads GAGVSQSPRYKVAKRGRDVALRCDSISGHVTLYWYRQTLGQGSEVLTYSQSDAQRDKSGRPSGRFSAERPERSVSTLKIQRTEQGDSAVYLCASSSILASETQYFGPGTRLLVL.

The genes are TRBV14 and TRBJ2-7; D not certain. Germline loops: CDR1 SGHDN, CDR2 FVKESK. Trimming removed 0 bases from V and 4 bases from J, with 4 bases in between. CDR3 length: 12 amino acids. The CDR3 loop is CASSQDYYEQYF. The CDR3 region has the DNA TGTGCCAGCAGCCAAGACTATTACGAGCAGTACTTC.

The rearrangement joins TRBV2 to TRBJ1-2; 9 bases fit TRBD1. Trimming at V came to 6 bases and at J to 5 bases, leaving 1 base not matched to a gene. CDR3 length: 12 residues. Germline CDR1 SNHLY, CDR2 FYNNEI. For the CDR3, the DNA is TGTGCCAGCAGGGGGACAGGGTATGGCTACACCTTC. Protein: CASRGTGYGYTF. The full variable domain, in which reference TRBV2 and TRBJ1-2 provide the parts outside the CDR3, is EPEVTQTPSHQVTQMGQEVILRCVPISNHLYFYWYRQILGQKVEFLVSFYNNEISEKSEIFDDQFSVERPDGSNFTLKIRSTKLEDSAMYFCASRGTGYGYTFGSGTRLTVV.

The genes are TRBV28 and TRBJ2-3; D may be TRBD2 (6 bases). The germline V gene has CDR1 MDHEN and CDR2 SYDVKM. The CDR3 has 15 residues. V shed 4 bases and J shed 4 bases, with 15 bases lying between them. CDR3 amino acids: CASSSPPRESDTQYF. The CDR3 DNA reads TGTGCCAGCAGTTCTCCCCCCCGGGAGTCAGATACGCAGTATTTT.

The CDR3 loop reads CASSDGAGGPTDTQYF. In nucleotides, the CDR3 is TGTGCCAGCAGTGACGGCGCGGGAGGCCCCACAGATACGCAGTATTTT. The gene calls are TRBV6-4 and TRBJ2-3, with 8 nucleotides matching TRBD2. The V gene's germline CDR1 is MRHNA and CDR2 SNTAGT. The CDR3 runs 16 residues. V shed 2 bases and J 2 bases; nucleotides not matched to a gene: 6.

The J gene is TRBJ1-1, the V gene TRBV6-5; D remains unclear. CDR1 MNHEY and CDR2 SVGAGI come from the germline V gene. The V gene lost 0 bases and the J gene lost 3 bases, with 11 bases spanning the gap. The CDR3 is 15 amino acids. The CDR3 nucleotides read TGTGCCAGCAGTTACTCGATAACGCGGGACACTGAAGCTTTCTTT. Translated: CASSYSITRDTEAFF.

The chain couples TRBV2 to TRBJ1-5, with a possible D match to TRBD1 (6 bases). Germline CDR1 and CDR2: SNHLY and FYNNEI. CDR3 size: 16 residues. The germline V and J ends were trimmed by 3 bases and 4 bases, with 16 bases remaining between them. The CDR3 reads CASSEWDNPGNQPQHF. Written as DNA, the CDR3 is TGTGCCAGCAGTGAGTGGGACAACCCGGGGAATCAGCCCCAGCATTTT.

V usage is TRBV19 and J usage is TRBJ2-2; 9 bases map to TRBD1. Looked up from germline, CDR1 is LNHDA and CDR2 is SQIVND (reference sequence). The CDR3 has 16 amino acids. The V gene end was trimmed by 5 bases and the J gene end by 4 bases; junction bases not matched to a gene: 8. The CDR3 protein is CASSGLGQGSTGELFF. The CDR3 region has the DNA TGTGCCAGTAGTGGCCTGGGACAGGGATCCACCGGGGAGCTGTTTTTT. The complete variable domain, with remaining parts taken from reference TRBV19 and TRBJ2-2, reads DGGITQSPKYLFRKEGQNVTLSCEQNLNHDAMYWYRQDPGQGLRLIYYSQIVNDFQKGDIAEGYSVSREKKESFPLTVTSAQKNPTAFYLCASSGLGQGSTGELFFGEGSRLTVL.

The V gene is TRBV6-5, the J gene TRBJ1-1; the D gene is possibly TRBD1 (5 bases). The V end lost 10 bases, the J end lost 12 bases, and 18 bases lay between the germline ends. Germline V gives CDR1 MNHEY, CDR2 SVGAGI. The CDR3 extends over 11 amino acids. CDR3 region: CAIRQGAVSFF. CDR3 nucleotides: TGTGCCATCAGACAAGGGGCTGTATCTTTCTTT.

The table lists this clone with a few counts. The V call is TRBV3-1 (or the pseudogene TRBV3-2), the J call TRBJ1-2; 9 bases are a match to TRBD1. Per germline, CDR1 LGHDT and CDR2 YNNKEL (reference sequence). The CDR3 length is 16 residues. The V segment lost 0 bases and the J segment 8 bases; nucleotides outside the gene matches: 10. CDR3 DNA sequence: TGTGCCAGCAGCCAAGATCGATTGGGACAGGGCGACGGCTACACCTTC. Its protein is CASSQDRLGQGDGYTF.

This chain uses TRBV7-9 with TRBJ1-6; 7 positions match TRBD1. CDR3 length: 16 amino acids. Germline lookup yields CDR1 SEHNR and CDR2 FQNEAQ (reference sequence). Germline trimming cut 2 bases from V and 4 bases from J; bases unmatched to any gene: 5. The CDR3 DNA reads as TGTGCCAGCAGCTTACGCGGGACAGATTATAATTCACCCCTCCACTTT. Translating gives CASSLRGTDYNSPLHF.

The chain couples TRBV5-1 to TRBJ2-4; tentative D call: TRBD2 (6 bases). CDR1 and CDR2 from the germline V gene are SGHRS and YFSETQ. V lost 4 bases to trimming and J lost 0 bases, with 14 bases between them. This CDR3 is built from 16 residues. The chain's CDR3 is CASSHGRELAKNIQYF. DNA of the CDR3: TGCGCCAGCAGCCATGGACGGGAGTTAGCCAAAAACATTCAGTACTTC.

The V gene is TRBV7-9, the J gene TRBJ1-2; 7 positions match TRBD1. CDR1 is SEHNR and CDR2 is FQNEAQ in the germline V gene (reference sequence). This CDR3 comprises 15 residues. J was trimmed by 2 bases and V by 1 base; bases with no gene match: 4. CDR3 sequence (DNA): TGTGCCAGCAGCTTAGGACAGGGCCTAAACTATGGCTACACCTTC. Amino acids: CASSLGQGLNYGYTF.

CDR3: CASSDINSGTDHYEQYF. The DNA of the CDR3 is TGCGCCAGCAGTGATATCAATTCCGGGACAGACCACTACGAGCAGTACTTC. This chain links TRBV10-2 with TRBJ2-7; 7 bases are shared with TRBD1. This CDR3 region has 17 residues. CDR1 is WSHSY and CDR2 is SAAADI in the germline V gene. V shed 3 bases, J shed 3 bases, and the junction held 14 bases outside the gene matches.

The rearrangement links TRBV2 to TRBJ1-2; 9 bases align to TRBD1. Germline V CDR1 and CDR2: SNHLY, FYNNEI. The CDR3 is 12 residues long. V lost 5 bases and J lost 10; bases outside the gene matches: 5. As DNA, the CDR3 is TGTGCCAGCAGTCACAGGGGGCAAGTCTACACCTTC. Amino acid sequence: CASSHRGQVYTF.

The table lists this clone with a few counts. The rearrangement uses TRBV6-1 and TRBJ1-5, with 7 bases aligning to TRBD1. Germline CDR1 and CDR2: MNHNS and SASEGT. Losses at the gene ends were 2 bases for V and 15 bases for J; bases not matched to a gene: 10. There are 13 residues in the CDR3. CDR3 nucleotides: TGTGCCAGCAGTGAAATACGGGACAGTGGACGGCATTTT. Protein: CASSEIRDSGRHF.